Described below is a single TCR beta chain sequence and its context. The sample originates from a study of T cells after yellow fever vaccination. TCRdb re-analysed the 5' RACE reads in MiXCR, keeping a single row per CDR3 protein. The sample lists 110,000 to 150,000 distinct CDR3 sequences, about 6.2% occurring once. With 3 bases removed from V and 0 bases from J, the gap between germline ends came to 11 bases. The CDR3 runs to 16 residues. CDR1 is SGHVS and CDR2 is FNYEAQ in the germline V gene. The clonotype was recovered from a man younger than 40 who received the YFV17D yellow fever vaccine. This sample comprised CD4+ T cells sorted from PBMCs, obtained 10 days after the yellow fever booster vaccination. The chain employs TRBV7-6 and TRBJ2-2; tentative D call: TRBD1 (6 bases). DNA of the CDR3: TGTGCCAGCAGCTTGCAGACAGGTTCGAACACCGGGGAGCTGTTTTTT. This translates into CASSLQTGSNTGELFF.